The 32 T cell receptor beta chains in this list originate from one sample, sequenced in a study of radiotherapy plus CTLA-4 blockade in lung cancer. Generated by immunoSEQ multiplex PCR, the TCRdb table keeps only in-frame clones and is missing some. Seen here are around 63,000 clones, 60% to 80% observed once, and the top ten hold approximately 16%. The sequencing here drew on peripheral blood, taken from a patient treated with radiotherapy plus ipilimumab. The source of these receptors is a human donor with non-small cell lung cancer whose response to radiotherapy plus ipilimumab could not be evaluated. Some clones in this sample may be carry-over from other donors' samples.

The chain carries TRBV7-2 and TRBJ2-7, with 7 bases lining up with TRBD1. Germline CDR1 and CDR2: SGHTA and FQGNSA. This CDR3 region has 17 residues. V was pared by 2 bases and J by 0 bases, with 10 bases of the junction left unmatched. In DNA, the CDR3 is TGTGCCAGCAGCTTACAATCAGGGGGAGTAGTCTCCTACGAGCAGTACTTC. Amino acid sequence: CASSLQSGGVVSYEQYF.

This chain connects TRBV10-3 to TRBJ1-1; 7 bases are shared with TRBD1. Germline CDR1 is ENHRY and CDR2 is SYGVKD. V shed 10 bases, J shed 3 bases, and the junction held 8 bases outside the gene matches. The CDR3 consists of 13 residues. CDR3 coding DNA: TGTGCCACTAGGACAGGCTTAGACACTGAAGCTTTCTTT. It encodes CATRTGLDTEAFF.

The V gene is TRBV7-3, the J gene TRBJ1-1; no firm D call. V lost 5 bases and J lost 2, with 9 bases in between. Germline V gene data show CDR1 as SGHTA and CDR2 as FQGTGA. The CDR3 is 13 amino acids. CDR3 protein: CASSISKNTEAFF. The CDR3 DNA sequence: TGTGCCAGCAGCATTTCAAAAAACACTGAAGCTTTCTTT.

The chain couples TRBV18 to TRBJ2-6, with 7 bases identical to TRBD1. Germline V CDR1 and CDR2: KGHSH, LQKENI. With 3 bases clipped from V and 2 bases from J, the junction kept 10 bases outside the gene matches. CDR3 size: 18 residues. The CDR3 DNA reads TGTGCCAGCTCACCTCCTAACAGGGGTTCTACTGGGGCCAACGTCCTGACTTTC. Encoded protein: CASSPPNRGSTGANVLTF.

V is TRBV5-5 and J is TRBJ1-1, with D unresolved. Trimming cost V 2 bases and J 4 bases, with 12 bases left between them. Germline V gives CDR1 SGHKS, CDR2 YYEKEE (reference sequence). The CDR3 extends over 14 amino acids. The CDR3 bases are TGTGCCAGCAGCTTTCGGCGTGAGGGCACTGAAGCTTTCTTT. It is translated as CASSFRREGTEAFF.

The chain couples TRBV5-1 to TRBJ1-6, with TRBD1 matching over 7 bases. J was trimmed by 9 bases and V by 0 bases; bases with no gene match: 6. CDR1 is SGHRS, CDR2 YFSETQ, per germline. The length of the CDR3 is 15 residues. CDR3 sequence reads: CASSLGQGGFSPLHF. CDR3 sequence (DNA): TGCGCCAGCAGCTTGGGACAGGGTGGTTTTTCACCCCTCCACTTT.

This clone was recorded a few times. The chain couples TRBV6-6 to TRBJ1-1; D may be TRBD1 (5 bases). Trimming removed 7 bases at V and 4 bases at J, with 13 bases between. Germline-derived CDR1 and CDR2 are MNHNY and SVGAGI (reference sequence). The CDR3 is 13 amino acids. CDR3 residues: CASTPPTGTEAFF. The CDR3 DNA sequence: TGTGCCAGCACTCCCCCCACAGGCACTGAAGCTTTCTTT.

Here the CDR3 DNA reads TGTGCCAGCAGTTTAGGGGCAGACTACGAGCAGTACTTC. Translation: CASSLGADYEQYF. The V gene is TRBV28, the J gene TRBJ2-7, with D possibly being TRBD1 (5 bases). This CDR3 has 13 amino acids. The germline V gene has CDR1 MDHEN and CDR2 SYDVKM. V was cut by 2 bases and J by 3 bases, with 8 bases left in between.

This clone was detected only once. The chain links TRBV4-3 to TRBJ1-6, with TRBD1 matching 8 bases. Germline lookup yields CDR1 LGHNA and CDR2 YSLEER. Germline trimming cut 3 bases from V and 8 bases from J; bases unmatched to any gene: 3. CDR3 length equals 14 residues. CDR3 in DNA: TGCGCCAGCAGCCAGGACAGGGCCCATTCACCCCTCCACTTT. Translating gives CASSQDRAHSPLHF.

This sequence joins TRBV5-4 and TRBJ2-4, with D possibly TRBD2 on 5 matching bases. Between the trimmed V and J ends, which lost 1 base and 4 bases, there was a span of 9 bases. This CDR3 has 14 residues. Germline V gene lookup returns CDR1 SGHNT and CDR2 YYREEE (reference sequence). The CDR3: CASSLPGDKNIQYF. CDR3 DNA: TGTGCCAGCAGCTTGCCCGGGGATAAAAACATTCAGTACTTC.

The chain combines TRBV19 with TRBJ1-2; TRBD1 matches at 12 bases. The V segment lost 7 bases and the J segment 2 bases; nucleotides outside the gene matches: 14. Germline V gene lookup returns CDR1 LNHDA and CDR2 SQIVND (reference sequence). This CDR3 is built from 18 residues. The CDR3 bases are TGTGCCAGTACCCCACTTCCGGGACAGGGGGCCTTAAACTATGGCTACACCTTC. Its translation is CASTPLPGQGALNYGYTF.

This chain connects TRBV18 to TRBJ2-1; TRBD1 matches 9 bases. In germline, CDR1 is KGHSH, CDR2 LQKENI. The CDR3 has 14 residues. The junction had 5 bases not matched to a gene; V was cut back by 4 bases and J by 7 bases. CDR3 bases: TGTGCCAGCTCACAGGGACAGGGTGTGAATGAGCAGTTCTTC. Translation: CASSQGQGVNEQFF.

CDR3 nucleotide sequence: TGTGCCAGTAGTATCACGCTGGCTAGCTGGTTCACCGGGGAGCTGTTTTTT. Translating gives CASSITLASWFTGELFF. The chain combines TRBV19 with TRBJ2-2, with D maybe TRBD2 (5 bases). Germline V gene data show CDR1 as LNHDA and CDR2 as SQIVND (reference sequence). V gave up 3 bases and J gave up 4 bases, with 18 bases separating them. The CDR3 runs to 17 residues.

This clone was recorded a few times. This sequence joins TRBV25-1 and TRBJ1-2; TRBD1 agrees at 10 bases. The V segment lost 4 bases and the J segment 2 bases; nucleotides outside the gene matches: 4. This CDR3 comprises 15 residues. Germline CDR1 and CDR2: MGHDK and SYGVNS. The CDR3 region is CASSVDRGRNYGYTF. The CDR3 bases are TGTGCCAGCAGTGTCGACAGGGGGCGGAACTATGGCTACACCTTC.

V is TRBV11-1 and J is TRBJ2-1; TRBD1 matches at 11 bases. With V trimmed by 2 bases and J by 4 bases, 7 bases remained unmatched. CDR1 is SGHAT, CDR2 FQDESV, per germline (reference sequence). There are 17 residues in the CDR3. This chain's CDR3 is CASSLRTGGSFYNEQFF. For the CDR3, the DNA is TGTGCCAGCAGCTTAAGGACAGGGGGCAGTTTTTACAATGAGCAGTTCTTC.

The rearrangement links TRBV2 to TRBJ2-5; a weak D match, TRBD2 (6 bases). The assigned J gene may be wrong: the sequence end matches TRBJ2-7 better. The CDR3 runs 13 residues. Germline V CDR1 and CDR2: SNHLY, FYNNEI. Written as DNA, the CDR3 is TGTGCCAGCACCCGGGGACTTTCCTACGAGCAGTACTTC. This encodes CASTRGLSYEQYF.

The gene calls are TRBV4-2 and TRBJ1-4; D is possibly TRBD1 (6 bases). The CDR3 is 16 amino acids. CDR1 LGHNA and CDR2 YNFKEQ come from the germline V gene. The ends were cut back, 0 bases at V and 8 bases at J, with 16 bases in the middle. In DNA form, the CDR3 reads TGTGCCAGCAGCCAAGATTGGGCAGGGGTGAGAGAAAAACTGTTTTTT. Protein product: CASSQDWAGVREKLFF.

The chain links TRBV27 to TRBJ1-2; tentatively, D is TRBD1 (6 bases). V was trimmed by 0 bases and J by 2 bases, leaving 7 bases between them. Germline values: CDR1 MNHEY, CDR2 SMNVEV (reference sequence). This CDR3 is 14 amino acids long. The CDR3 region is CASSLSQGNYGYTF. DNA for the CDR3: TGTGCCAGCAGTTTATCCCAGGGGAACTATGGCTACACCTTC.

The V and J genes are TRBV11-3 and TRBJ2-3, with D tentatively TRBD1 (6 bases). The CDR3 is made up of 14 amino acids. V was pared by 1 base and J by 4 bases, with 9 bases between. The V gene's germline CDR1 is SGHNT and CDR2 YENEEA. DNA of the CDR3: TGTGCCAGCAGCTTAGGCCCAGGGGCAGATACGCAGTATTTT. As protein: CASSLGPGADTQYF.

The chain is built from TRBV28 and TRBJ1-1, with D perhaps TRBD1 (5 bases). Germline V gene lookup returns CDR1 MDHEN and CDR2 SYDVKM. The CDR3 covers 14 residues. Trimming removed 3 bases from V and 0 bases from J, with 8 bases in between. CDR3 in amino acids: CASSLRQMNTEAFF. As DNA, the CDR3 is TGTGCCAGCAGTTTGCGACAGATGAACACTGAAGCTTTCTTT.

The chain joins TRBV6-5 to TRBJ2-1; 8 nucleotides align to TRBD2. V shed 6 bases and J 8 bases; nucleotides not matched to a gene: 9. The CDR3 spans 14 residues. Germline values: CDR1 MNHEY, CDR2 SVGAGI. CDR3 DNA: TGTGCCAGCAGCCTAGCGGGTAGGGGGTATGAGCAGTTCTTC. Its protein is CASSLAGRGYEQFF.

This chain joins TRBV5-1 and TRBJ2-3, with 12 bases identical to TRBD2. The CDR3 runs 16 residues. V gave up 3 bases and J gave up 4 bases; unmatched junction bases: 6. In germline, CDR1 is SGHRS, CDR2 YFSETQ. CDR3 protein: CASSSRTSGDADTQYF. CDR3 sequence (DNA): TGCGCCAGCAGCTCTCGGACTAGCGGGGACGCAGATACGCAGTATTTT. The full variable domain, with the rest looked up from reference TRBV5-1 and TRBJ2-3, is KAGVTQTPRYLIKTRGQQVTLSCSPISGHRSVSWYQQTPGQGLQFLFEYFSETQRNKGNFPGRFSGRQFSNSRSEMNVSTLELGDSALYLCASSSRTSGDADTQYFGPGTRLTVL.

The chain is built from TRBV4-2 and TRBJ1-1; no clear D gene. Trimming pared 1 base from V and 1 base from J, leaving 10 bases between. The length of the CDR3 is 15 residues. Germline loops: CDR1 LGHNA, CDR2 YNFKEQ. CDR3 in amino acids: CASSQALRQNTEAFF. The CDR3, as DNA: TGTGCCAGCAGCCAAGCCCTTAGACAGAACACTGAAGCTTTCTTT.

CDR3 nucleotide sequence: TGTGCCAGCGTTGTGACAGTCGACTATGGCTACACCTTC. Amino acids: CASVVTVDYGYTF. V is TRBV2 and J is TRBJ1-2; D might be TRBD1 (5 bases). V was trimmed by 8 bases and J by 3 bases, leaving 13 bases between them. The length of the CDR3 is 13 residues. CDR1 and CDR2 (germline): SNHLY, FYNNEI.

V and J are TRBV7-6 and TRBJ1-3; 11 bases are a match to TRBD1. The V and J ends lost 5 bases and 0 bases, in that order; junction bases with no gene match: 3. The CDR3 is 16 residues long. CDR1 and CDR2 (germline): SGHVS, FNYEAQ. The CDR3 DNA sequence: TGTGCCAGCAGCCCGGGACAGGGGGGCTCTGGAAACACCATATATTTT. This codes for CASSPGQGGSGNTIYF.

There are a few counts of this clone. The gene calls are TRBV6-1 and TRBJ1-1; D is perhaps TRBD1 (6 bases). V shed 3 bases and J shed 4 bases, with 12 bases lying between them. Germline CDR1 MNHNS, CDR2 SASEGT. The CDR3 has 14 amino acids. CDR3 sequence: CASSDTGRGTEAFF. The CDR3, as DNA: TGTGCCAGCAGTGACACAGGGAGGGGCACTGAAGCTTTCTTT.

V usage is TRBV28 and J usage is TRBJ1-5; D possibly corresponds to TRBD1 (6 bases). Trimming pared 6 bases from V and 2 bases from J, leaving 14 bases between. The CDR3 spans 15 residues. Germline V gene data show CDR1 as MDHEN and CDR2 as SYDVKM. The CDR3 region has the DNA TGTGCCAGCAGAGCTAACAGGGATGGCAATCAGCCCCAGCATTTT. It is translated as CASRANRDGNQPQHF. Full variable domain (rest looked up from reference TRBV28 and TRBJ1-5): DVKVTQSSRYLVKRTGEKVFLECVQDMDHENMFWYRQDPGLGLRLIYFSYDVKMKEKGDIPEGYSVSREKKERFSLILESASTNQTSMYLCASRANRDGNQPQHFGDGTRLSIL.

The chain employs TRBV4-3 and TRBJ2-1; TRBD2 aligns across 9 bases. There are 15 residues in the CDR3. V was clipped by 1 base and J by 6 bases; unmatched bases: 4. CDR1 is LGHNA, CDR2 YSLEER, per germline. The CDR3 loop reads CASSQGLAAINEQFF. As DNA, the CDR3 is TGCGCCAGCAGCCAAGGACTAGCGGCGATCAATGAGCAGTTCTTC.

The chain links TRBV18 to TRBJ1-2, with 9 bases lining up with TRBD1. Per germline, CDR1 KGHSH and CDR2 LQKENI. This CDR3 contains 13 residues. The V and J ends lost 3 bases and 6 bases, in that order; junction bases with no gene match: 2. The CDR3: CASSPRQGDGYTF. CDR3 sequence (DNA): TGTGCCAGCTCACCGAGACAGGGGGATGGCTACACCTTC.

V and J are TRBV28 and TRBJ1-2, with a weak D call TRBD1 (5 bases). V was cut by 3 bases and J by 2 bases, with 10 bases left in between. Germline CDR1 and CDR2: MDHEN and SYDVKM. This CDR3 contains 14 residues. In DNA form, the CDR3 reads TGTGCCAGCAGTTTCGACAGATCAAACTATGGCTACACCTTC. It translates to CASSFDRSNYGYTF.

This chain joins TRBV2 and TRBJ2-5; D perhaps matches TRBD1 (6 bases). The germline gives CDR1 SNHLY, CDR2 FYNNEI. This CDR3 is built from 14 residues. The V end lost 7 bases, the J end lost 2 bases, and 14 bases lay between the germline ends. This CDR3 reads CASTSQGWQETQYF. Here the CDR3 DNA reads TGTGCCAGCACTTCCCAGGGGTGGCAAGAGACCCAGTACTTC.

In DNA form, the CDR3 reads TGTGCCACCAGCGCCAACCGGGGTTCATCCTACGAGCAGTACTTC. This sequence encodes CATSANRGSSYEQYF. The chain joins TRBV15 to TRBJ2-7; D perhaps matches TRBD2 (5 bases). Germline V CDR1 and CDR2: LNHNV, YYDKDF (reference sequence). Trimming removed 5 bases from V and 1 base from J, with 15 bases in between. This CDR3 has 15 amino acids.